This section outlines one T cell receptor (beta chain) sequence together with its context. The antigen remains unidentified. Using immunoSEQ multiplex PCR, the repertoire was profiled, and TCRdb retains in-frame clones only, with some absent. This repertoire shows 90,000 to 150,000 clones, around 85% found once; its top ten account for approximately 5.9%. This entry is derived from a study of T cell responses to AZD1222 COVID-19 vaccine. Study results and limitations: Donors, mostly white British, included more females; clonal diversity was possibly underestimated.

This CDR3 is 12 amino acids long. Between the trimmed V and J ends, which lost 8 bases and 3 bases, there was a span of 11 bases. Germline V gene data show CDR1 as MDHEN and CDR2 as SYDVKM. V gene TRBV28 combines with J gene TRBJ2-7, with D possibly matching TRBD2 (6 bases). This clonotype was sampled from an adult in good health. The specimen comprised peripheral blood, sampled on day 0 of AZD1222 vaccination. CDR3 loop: CASRTGDYEQYF. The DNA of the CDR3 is TGTGCCAGCCGGACGGGGGACTACGAGCAGTACTTC.